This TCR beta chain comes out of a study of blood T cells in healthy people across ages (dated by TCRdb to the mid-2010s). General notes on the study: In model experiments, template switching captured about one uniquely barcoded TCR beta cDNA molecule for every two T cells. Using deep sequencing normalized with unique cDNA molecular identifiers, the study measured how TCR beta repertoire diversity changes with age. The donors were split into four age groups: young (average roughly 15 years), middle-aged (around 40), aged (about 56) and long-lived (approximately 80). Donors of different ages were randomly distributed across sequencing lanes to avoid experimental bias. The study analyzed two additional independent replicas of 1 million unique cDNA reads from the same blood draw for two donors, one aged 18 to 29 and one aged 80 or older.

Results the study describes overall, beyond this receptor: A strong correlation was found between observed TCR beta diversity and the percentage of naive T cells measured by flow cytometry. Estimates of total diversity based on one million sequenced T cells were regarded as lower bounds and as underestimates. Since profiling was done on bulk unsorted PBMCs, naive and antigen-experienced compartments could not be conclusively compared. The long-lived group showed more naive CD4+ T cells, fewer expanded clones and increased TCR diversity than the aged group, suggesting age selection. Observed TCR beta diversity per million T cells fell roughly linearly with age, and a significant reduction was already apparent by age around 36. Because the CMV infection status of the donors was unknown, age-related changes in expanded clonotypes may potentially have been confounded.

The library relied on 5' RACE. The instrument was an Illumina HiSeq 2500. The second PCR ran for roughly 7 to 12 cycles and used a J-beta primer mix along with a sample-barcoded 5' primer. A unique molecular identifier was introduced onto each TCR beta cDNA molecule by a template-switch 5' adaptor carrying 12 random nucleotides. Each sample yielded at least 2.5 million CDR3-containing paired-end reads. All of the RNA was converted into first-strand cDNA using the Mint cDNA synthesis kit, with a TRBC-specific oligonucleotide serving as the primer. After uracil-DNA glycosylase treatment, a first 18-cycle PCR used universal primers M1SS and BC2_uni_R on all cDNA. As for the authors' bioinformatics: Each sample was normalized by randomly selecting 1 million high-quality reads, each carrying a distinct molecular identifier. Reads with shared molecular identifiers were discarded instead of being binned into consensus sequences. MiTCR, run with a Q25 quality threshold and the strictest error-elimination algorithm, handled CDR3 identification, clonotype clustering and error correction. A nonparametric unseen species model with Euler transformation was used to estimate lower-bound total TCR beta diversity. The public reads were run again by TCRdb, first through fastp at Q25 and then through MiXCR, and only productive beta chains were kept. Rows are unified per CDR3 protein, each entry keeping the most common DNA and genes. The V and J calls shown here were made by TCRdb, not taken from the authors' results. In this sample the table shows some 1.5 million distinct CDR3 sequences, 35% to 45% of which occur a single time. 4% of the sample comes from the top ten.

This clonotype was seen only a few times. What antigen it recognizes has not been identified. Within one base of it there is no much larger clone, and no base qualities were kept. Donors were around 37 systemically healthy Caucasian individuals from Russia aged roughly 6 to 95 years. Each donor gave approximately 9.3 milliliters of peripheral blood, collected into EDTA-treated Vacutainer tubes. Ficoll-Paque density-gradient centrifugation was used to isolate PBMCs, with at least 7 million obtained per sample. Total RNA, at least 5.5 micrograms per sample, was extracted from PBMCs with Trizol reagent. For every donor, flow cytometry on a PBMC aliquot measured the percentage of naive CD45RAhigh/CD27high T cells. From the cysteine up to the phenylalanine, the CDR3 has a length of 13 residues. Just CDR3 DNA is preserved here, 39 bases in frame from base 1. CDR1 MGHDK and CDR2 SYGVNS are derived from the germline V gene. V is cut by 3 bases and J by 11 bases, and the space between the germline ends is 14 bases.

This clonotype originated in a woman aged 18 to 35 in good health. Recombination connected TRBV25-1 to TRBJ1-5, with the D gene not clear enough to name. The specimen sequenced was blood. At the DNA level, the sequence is TGTGCCAGCAGTGATGGCCAAACACCGGCCCAGCATTTT. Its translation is CASSDGQTPAQHF.